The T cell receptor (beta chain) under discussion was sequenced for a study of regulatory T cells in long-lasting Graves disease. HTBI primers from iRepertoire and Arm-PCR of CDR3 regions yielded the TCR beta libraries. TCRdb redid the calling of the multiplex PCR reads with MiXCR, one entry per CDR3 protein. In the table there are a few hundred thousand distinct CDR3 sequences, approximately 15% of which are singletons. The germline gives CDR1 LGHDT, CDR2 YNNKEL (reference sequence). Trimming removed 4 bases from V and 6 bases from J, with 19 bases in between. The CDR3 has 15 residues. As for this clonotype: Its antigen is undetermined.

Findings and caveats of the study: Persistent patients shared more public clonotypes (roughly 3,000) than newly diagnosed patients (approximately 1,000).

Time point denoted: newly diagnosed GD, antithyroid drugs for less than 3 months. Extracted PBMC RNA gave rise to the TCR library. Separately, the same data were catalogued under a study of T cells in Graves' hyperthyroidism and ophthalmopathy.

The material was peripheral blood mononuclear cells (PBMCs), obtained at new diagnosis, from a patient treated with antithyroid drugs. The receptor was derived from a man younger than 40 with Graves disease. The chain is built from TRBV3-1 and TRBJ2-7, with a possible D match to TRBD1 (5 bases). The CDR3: CASSPTGRRGLEQYF. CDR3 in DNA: TGTGCCAGCAGCCCTACAGGCCGTCGAGGCCTCGAGCAGTACTTC.